Below are 30 T cell receptor beta chains sequenced from a single sample in a study of T cells in localized non-small cell lung cancer. Generated by immunoSEQ multiplex PCR, the TCRdb table keeps only in-frame clones and is missing some. This table has over 25,000 clones, less than 95% appearing once. The sequencing used peripheral blood, collected before any cancer treatment. The receptor set was obtained from a woman aged 40 to 75 with stage I lung adenocarcinoma.

The V call is TRBV10-3, the J call TRBJ1-1; 8 nucleotides align to TRBD1. This CDR3 has 14 amino acids. Per germline, CDR1 ENHRY and CDR2 SYGVKD. V shed 5 bases, J shed 5 bases, and the junction held 7 bases outside the gene matches. CDR3 nucleotides: TGTGCCATCAGTTCCCAGGGGGCTGGAACTGAAGCTTTCTTT. Translating it yields CAISSQGAGTEAFF.

The chain carries TRBV9 and TRBJ1-1; no firm D call. Germline values: CDR1 SGDLS, CDR2 YYNGEE. Trimming took 0 bases from V and 1 from J, leaving 7 bases between them. CDR3 size: 14 residues. This chain's CDR3 is CASSVGARNTEAFF. The CDR3 nucleotides read TGTGCCAGCAGCGTAGGGGCGAGGAACACTGAAGCTTTCTTT. The variable domain in full, with the rest retrieved from reference TRBV9 and TRBJ1-1, is DSGVTQTPKHLITATGQRVTLRCSPRSGDLSVYWYQQSLDQGLQFLIQYYNGEERAKGNILERFSAQQFPDLHSELNLSSLELGDSALYFCASSVGARNTEAFFGQGTRLTVV.

J is TRBJ1-4 and V is TRBV4-3, with unresolved D. Deletions cut 0 bases from V and 6 bases from J, with 8 bases between. Germline values: CDR1 LGHNA, CDR2 YSLEER. The CDR3 has 14 residues. The CDR3 loop is CASSQEGYDEKLFF. The DNA for the CDR3 is TGCGCCAGCAGCCAAGAAGGGTATGATGAAAAACTGTTTTTT.

V is TRBV30 and J is TRBJ2-3, with 7 nucleotides matching TRBD1. Germline loops: CDR1 GTSNPN, CDR2 SVGIG (reference sequence). This CDR3 region has 13 residues. The V and J ends lost 8 bases and 4 bases, in that order; junction bases with no gene match: 9. CDR3 sequence: CAGQRQGSDTQYF. CDR3 DNA sequence: TGTGCCGGCCAGCGACAGGGATCAGATACGCAGTATTTT.

This chain uses TRBV9 with TRBJ1-1; D remains unclear. The V gene's germline CDR1 is SGDLS and CDR2 YYNGEE. The V end lost 2 bases, the J end lost 3 bases, and 11 bases lay between the germline ends. The CDR3 length is 14 residues. DNA of the CDR3: TGTGCCAGCAGCGTTCATTCCGGGGACACTGAAGCTTTCTTT. It codes for CASSVHSGDTEAFF.

This clone was seen a single time. V and J are TRBV7-8 and TRBJ2-2, with a possible D match to TRBD1 (5 bases). The ends were cut back, 1 base at V and 5 bases at J, with 8 bases in the middle. This CDR3 comprises 14 residues. The V gene's germline CDR1 is SGHVS and CDR2 FQNEAQ. CDR3: CASSLGGKTGELFF. CDR3 bases: TGTGCCAGCAGCTTAGGGGGCAAAACCGGGGAGCTGTTTTTT.

V usage is TRBV30 and J usage is TRBJ2-5; D gene unclear. Trimming stripped 3 bases from V and 5 bases from J, with 13 bases between. The CDR3 is made up of 13 amino acids. Germline assignment: CDR1 GTSNPN and CDR2 SVGIG (reference sequence). The chain's CDR3 is CAWSSRVGETQYF. In nucleotides, the CDR3 is TGTGCCTGGAGCTCTAGGGTAGGGGAGACCCAGTACTTC.

This clone was recorded once. The V call is TRBV11-3, the J call TRBJ2-7; 9 bases match TRBD1. J lost 6 bases, V lost 6 bases, and 9 bases had no gene match. This CDR3 is 14 amino acids long. Germline values: CDR1 SGHNT, CDR2 YENEEA. The CDR3 spells CASRSSGQGGEQYF. The CDR3 DNA is TGTGCCAGCAGGTCTTCGGGACAGGGCGGCGAGCAGTACTTC.

The V gene is TRBV6-6, the J gene TRBJ2-1, with D unresolved. Trimming took 3 bases from V and 5 from J, leaving 11 bases between them. Germline CDR1 reads MNHNY; CDR2 reads SVGAGI (reference sequence). CDR3 length: 14 residues. Here the CDR3 DNA reads TGTGCCAGCAGTTATCTGGGTCAGGACAATGAGCAGTTCTTC. Translation gives CASSYLGQDNEQFF.

V usage is TRBV6-1 and J usage is TRBJ1-4, with D possibly matching TRBD1 (5 bases). This CDR3 spans 15 amino acids. V lost 1 base and J 3 bases, leaving 9 bases between the germline ends. The V gene's germline CDR1 is MNHNS and CDR2 SASEGT. CDR3: CASSEGGAPNEKLFF. The CDR3 coding sequence is TGTGCCAGCAGTGAAGGTGGGGCCCCTAATGAAAAACTGTTTTTT.

The genes are TRBV27 and TRBJ1-6; D is perhaps TRBD1 (5 bases). CDR1 is MNHEY, CDR2 SMNVEV, per germline (reference sequence). With 0 bases removed from V and 7 bases from J, the gap between germline ends came to 13 bases. This CDR3 region has 16 residues. CDR3 sequence reads: CASSLSPRVANSPLHF. DNA for the CDR3: TGTGCCAGCAGTTTATCCCCCAGGGTAGCGAATTCACCCCTCCACTTT.

This chain joins TRBV9 and TRBJ1-6; D perhaps matches TRBD1 (5 bases). Trimming removed 2 bases at V and 7 bases at J, with 10 bases between. The CDR3 loop spans 14 amino acids. Germline CDR1 is SGDLS and CDR2 is YYNGEE. The chain's CDR3 is CASSVQTANSPLHF. The CDR3 nucleotides read TGTGCCAGCAGCGTCCAGACAGCAAATTCACCCCTCCACTTT.

This clone was detected once. This rearrangement joins TRBV27 to TRBJ2-7, with 8 bases lining up with TRBD1. With V trimmed by 2 bases and J by 3 bases, 9 bases remained unmatched. In germline, CDR1 is MNHEY, CDR2 SMNVEV (reference sequence). The CDR3 contains 16 residues. CDR3 DNA: TGTGCCAGCAGTTTAACCGGAGGACAGGGCATCTACGAGCAGTACTTC. Amino acids: CASSLTGGQGIYEQYF.

This rearrangement joins TRBV29-1 to TRBJ2-5; D is undetermined. V was shortened by 4 bases and J by 2 bases, with 5 bases between the two germline ends. Germline lookup yields CDR1 SQVTM and CDR2 ANQGSEA. The CDR3 loop spans 11 amino acids. CDR3 DNA: TGCAGCGTTGTTGTGCAAGAGACCCAGTACTTC. Amino acids: CSVVVQETQYF.

The chain employs TRBV9 and TRBJ2-1; either TRBD1 or TRBD2 may supply D (5 bases each). This CDR3 is 15 amino acids long. V was cut by 3 bases and J by 2 bases, with 12 bases left in between. Germline CDR1 SGDLS, CDR2 YYNGEE. CDR3: CASSERGQPYNEQFF. The CDR3 DNA follows: TGTGCCAGCAGCGAGAGGGGCCAACCCTACAATGAGCAGTTCTTC. Full variable domain (missing parts from reference TRBV9 and TRBJ2-1): DSGVTQTPKHLITATGQRVTLRCSPRSGDLSVYWYQQSLDQGLQFLIQYYNGEERAKGNILERFSAQQFPDLHSELNLSSLELGDSALYFCASSERGQPYNEQFFGPGTRLTVL.

The chain employs TRBV5-1 and TRBJ2-2, with TRBD1 matching 7 bases. The germline gives CDR1 SGHRS, CDR2 YFSETQ. The CDR3 has 15 amino acids. Trimming at V came to 1 base and at J to 3 bases, leaving 3 bases not matched to a gene. In nucleotides, the CDR3 is TGCGCCAGCAGCTTGCCAGGGGGAGACACCGGGGAGCTGTTTTTT. This sequence encodes CASSLPGGDTGELFF.

The gene calls are TRBV4-2 and TRBJ2-1; unclear D gene. Trimming removed 3 bases from V and 9 bases from J, with 18 bases in between. CDR3 length: 15 amino acids. Germline CDR1 is LGHNA and CDR2 is YNFKEQ. Here the CDR3 DNA reads TGTGCCAGCAGCCAGGATCGGAGCCAGTCAGGTGAGCAGTTCTTC. Amino acids: CASSQDRSQSGEQFF.

The genes are TRBV6-4 and TRBJ2-6; perhaps D is TRBD1 or TRBD2 (5 bases each). This CDR3 is 17 amino acids long. The V and J ends lost 4 bases and 0 bases respectively, with 13 bases between them. Per the germline V gene, CDR1 is MRHNA and CDR2 is SNTAGT. CDR3 loop: CASSVGPRGSGANVLTF. CDR3 bases: TGTGCCAGCAGTGTCGGCCCGAGGGGCTCTGGGGCCAACGTCCTGACTTTC.

The chain combines TRBV11-2 with TRBJ1-1, with TRBD1 identical over 8 bases. The CDR3 runs 17 residues. Looked up from germline, CDR1 is SGHAT and CDR2 is FQNNGV. V was clipped by 1 base and J by 0 bases; unmatched bases: 7. The CDR3 DNA reads as TGTGCCAGCAGCTTAGTGGGGACAGGAGCCATGAACACTGAAGCTTTCTTT. Translating it yields CASSLVGTGAMNTEAFF. The whole variable domain, remainder taken from reference TRBV11-2 and TRBJ1-1, is EAGVAQSPRYKIIEKRQSVAFWCNPISGHATLYWYQQILGQGPKLLIQFQNNGVVDDSQLPKDRFSAERLKGVDSTLKIQPAKLEDSAVYLCASSLVGTGAMNTEAFFGQGTRLTVV.

V and J are TRBV7-8 and TRBJ2-2, with D hard to call. Germline CDR1 is SGHVS and CDR2 is FQNEAQ. The CDR3 contains 15 residues. Trimming took 3 bases from V and 2 from J, leaving 10 bases between them. CDR3 nucleotide sequence: TGTGCCAGCAGCTTGGGCCCTATCAACACCGGGGAGCTGTTTTTT. It is translated as CASSLGPINTGELFF.

For this clone: A junction end diverges from the germline sequence, so it may reflect a read error. The sample has other DNA sequences that encode this CDR3 too. This chain connects TRBV6-1 to TRBJ1-2, with a weak D call TRBD1 (5 bases). There are 13 residues in the CDR3. CDR1 MNHNS and CDR2 SASEGT come from the germline V gene. CDR3 region: CASTKGRDHGYTF. The CDR3 coding sequence is TGCGCCAGCACAAAGGGTAGGGACCATGGCTACACCTTC.

The chain joins TRBV18 to TRBJ1-4, with D uncertain. V lost 3 bases and J 8 bases, leaving 16 bases between the germline ends. The CDR3 totals 15 residues. CDR1 is KGHSH and CDR2 is LQKENI in the germline V gene. CDR3 region: CASSPRQKEGEKLFF. CDR3 DNA sequence: TGTGCCAGCTCACCGAGGCAGAAAGAAGGAGAAAAACTGTTTTTT.

This clone was counted a few times. V and J are TRBV4-2 and TRBJ1-1; D might be TRBD1 (5 bases). Germline V CDR1 and CDR2: LGHNA, YNFKEQ. The CDR3 contains 14 residues. V was cut by 4 bases and J by 5 bases, with 14 bases left in between. The CDR3: CASSPGTLGTEAFF. The CDR3 DNA sequence: TGTGCCAGCAGCCCGGGGACTCTCGGGACTGAAGCTTTCTTT.

The V gene is TRBV19, the J gene TRBJ2-2, with TRBD2 matching over 11 bases. J lost 0 bases, V lost 3 bases, and 9 bases had no gene match. Looked up from germline, CDR1 is LNHDA and CDR2 is SQIVND (reference sequence). The CDR3 runs to 19 residues. The CDR3 bases are TGTGCCAGTAGTATTGGGACTAGCGGAGACTTCGCGAACACCGGGGAGCTGTTTTTT. Residues: CASSIGTSGDFANTGELFF.

This clone was seen a single time. The genes are TRBV19 and TRBJ2-1, with unresolved D. V shed 2 bases and J shed 3 bases, with 2 bases lying between them. CDR1 and CDR2 (germline): LNHDA, SQIVND (reference sequence). The CDR3 extends over 12 amino acids. CDR3 residues: CASSIHYNEQFF. DNA for the CDR3: TGTGCCAGTAGTATACACTACAATGAGCAGTTCTTC.

DNA for the CDR3: TGTGCCAGCAGCTTCGGCGGGAACTACAATGAGCAGTTCTTC. Translated: CASSFGGNYNEQFF. The chain carries TRBV7-9 and TRBJ2-1; TRBD2 is a possible D gene (6 bases). CDR3 size: 14 residues. V lost 3 bases, J lost 3 bases, and 9 bases lay in between. Germline V lookup: CDR1 SEHNR, CDR2 FQNEAQ (reference sequence). The whole variable domain, remainder taken from reference TRBV7-9 and TRBJ2-1, is DTGVSQNPRHKITKRGQNVTFRCDPISEHNRLYWYRQTLGQGPEFLTYFQNEAQLEKSRLLSDRFSAERPKGSFSTLEIQRTEQGDSAMYLCASSFGGNYNEQFFGPGTRLTVL.

The CDR3 DNA is TGCGCCAGCAGCCACCGGGACAGTTCCTTTCACACTGAAGCTTTCTTT. This gives the protein CASSHRDSSFHTEAFF. The chain uses TRBV5-1 and TRBJ1-1; TRBD1 matches 7 bases. The V segment lost 4 bases and the J segment 3 bases; nucleotides outside the gene matches: 12. Germline CDR1 is SGHRS and CDR2 is YFSETQ. This CDR3 is built from 16 residues.

This rearrangement joins TRBV7-8 to TRBJ2-3; a possible D gene is TRBD1 (6 bases). The CDR3 is 14 residues long. The V and J ends lost 0 bases and 12 bases respectively, with 16 bases between them. Germline V lookup: CDR1 SGHVS, CDR2 FQNEAQ. CDR3 in amino acids: CASSLAGRGMVQYF. CDR3 in DNA: TGTGCCAGCAGCTTAGCGGGAAGGGGGATGGTACAGTATTTT.

This chain uses TRBV5-8 with TRBJ1-4; no clear D gene. The CDR3 consists of 17 residues. CDR1 is SGHTS and CDR2 is YDEGEE in the germline V gene. Trimming cost V 4 bases and J 1 base, with 17 bases left between them. CDR3 sequence (DNA): TGTGCCAGCAGCCCGACCACTCCATCGGGAACTAATGAAAAACTGTTTTTT. Its translation is CASSPTTPSGTNEKLFF.

The rearrangement links TRBV5-6 to TRBJ1-2; D call uncertain. CDR3 length: 12 residues. V was clipped by 3 bases and J by 7 bases, with 10 bases between them. The germline gives CDR1 SGHDT, CDR2 YYEEEE. Here the CDR3 reads CASSSWGGGYTF. The DNA for the CDR3 is TGTGCCAGCAGCTCCTGGGGAGGTGGCTACACCTTC.